This entry features one T cell receptor (beta chain) sequence. This clonotype was seen only a few times. Its antigen has not been determined. No much larger clonotype is one base removed from it; base qualities were not supplied. The data were produced on an Illumina HiSeq 1500. TCRdb took the public reads, trimmed them with fastp at Q25, ran MiXCR for clone calling and kept in-frame beta chains. Rows with one shared CDR3 protein collapse into an entry with the most common genes and DNA. A total of about 770,000 distinct CDR3 sequences appear in this sample, almost 30% of them only once. Less than 15% of the sample belongs to the ten largest clones. This entry belongs to a study of T cell repertoires in cytomegalovirus infection (dated by TCRdb to about 2019). For the study in its entirety: Alongside well-studied HLA-B-restricted epitopes, the peptide stimulations were aimed at recently identified HLA-C-restricted CMV epitopes, whose presentation resists viral immunomodulation. Donor HLA type was relevant to the analysis, because carriage of CMV infection together with the matching HLA type was indicated by public TCR beta signatures.

Results the study describes overall, beyond this receptor: In both this cohort and an independent cohort of over 350 donors, the cumulative frequency of public TCR beta family members distinguished carriers of CMV infection plus the relevant HLA type. The ex vivo response was dominated by HLA-C-restricted CMV-specific TCR beta clonotypes, and the single most frequent clonotype in two of eight donors was supplied by these HLA-C-restricted clonotypes.

The treatment or condition label, as the study defines it: in vitro stimulation with specific CMV peptide epitopes to enrich CMV-specific T cells. There are 13 amino acids in the CDR3, from cysteine to phenylalanine inclusive. Only the CDR3 portion is preserved as DNA: 39 bases, with reading frame beginning at the first base. V loses 2 bases, J loses 4 bases, and the germline ends lie 8 bases apart. The germline V gene gives CDR1 as SGHVS and CDR2 as FNYEAQ. The receptor was isolated from a human donor in good health (CMV status not recorded). Some clones in this sample may be carry-over from other donors' samples. Sample: cultured CD8+ T cells from PBMCs, taken from culture after CMV antigen stimulation. The chain employs TRBV7-6 and TRBJ1-1, with the D gene uncertain. The CDR3 loop reads CASSLRESTEAFF. The sequence in DNA is TGTGCCAGCAGCTTAAGGGAGAGCACTGAAGCTTTCTTT. The full variable domain, with segments outside the CDR3 supplied by the reference TRBV7-6 and TRBJ1-1 proteins, appears as GAGVSQSPRYKVTKRGQDVALRCDPISGHVSLYWYRQALGQGPEFLTYFNYEAQQDKSGLPNDRFSAERPEGSISTLTIQRTEQRDSAMYRCASSLRESTEAFFGQGTRLTVV.